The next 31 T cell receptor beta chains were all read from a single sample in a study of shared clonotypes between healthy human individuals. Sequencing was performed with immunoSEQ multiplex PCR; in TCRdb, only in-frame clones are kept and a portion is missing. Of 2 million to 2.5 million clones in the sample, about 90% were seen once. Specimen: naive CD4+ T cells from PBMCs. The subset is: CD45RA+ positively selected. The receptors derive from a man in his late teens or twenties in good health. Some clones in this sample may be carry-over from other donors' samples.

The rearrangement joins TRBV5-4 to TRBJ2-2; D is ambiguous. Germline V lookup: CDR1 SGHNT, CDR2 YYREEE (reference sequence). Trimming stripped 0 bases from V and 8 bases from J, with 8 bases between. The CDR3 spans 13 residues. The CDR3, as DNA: TGTGCCAGCAGCTTGGTAAACTCGGGGGAGCTGTTTTTT. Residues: CASSLVNSGELFF.

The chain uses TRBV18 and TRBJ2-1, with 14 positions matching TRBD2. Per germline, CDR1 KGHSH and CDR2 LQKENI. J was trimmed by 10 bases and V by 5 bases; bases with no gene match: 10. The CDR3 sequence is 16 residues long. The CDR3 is CASSALPGLAGEEQFF. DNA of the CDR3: TGTGCCAGCTCAGCACTCCCGGGACTAGCGGGAGAGGAGCAGTTCTTC.

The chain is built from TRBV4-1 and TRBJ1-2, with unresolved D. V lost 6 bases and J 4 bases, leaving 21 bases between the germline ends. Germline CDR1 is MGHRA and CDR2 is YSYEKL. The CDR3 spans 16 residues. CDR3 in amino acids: CASRKNTGQEGYGYTF. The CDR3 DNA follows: TGCGCCAGCAGAAAGAACACCGGGCAGGAAGGCTATGGCTACACCTTC.

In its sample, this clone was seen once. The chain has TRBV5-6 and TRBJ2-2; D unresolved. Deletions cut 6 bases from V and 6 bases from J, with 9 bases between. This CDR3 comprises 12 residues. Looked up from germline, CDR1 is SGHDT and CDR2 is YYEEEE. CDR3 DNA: TGTGCCAGCAACGACCTACCCGGGGAGCTGTTTTTT. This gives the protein CASNDLPGELFF.

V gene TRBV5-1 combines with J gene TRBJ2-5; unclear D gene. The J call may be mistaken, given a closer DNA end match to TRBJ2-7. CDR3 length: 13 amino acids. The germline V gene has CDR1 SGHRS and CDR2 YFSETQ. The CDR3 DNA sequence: TGCGCCAGCACCCTGGACGGAGCCTACGAGCAGTACTTC. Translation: CASTLDGAYEQYF.

CDR3 residues: CASSLQAAEGDTQYF. Here the CDR3 DNA reads TGCGCCAGCAGCTTGCAAGCGGCCGAGGGAGATACGCAGTATTTT. The chain has TRBV5-1 and TRBJ2-3; perhaps TRBD2 as D (5 bases). The CDR3 loop spans 15 amino acids. V dropped 1 base and J dropped 5 bases, with 14 bases sitting between them. The germline V gene has CDR1 SGHRS and CDR2 YFSETQ.

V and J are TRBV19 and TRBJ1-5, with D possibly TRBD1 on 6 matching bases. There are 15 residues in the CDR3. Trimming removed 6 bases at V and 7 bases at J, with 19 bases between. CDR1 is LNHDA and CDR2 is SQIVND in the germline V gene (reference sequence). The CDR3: CASSQRQQGDQPQHF. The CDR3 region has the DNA TGTGCCAGTAGCCAGAGACAACAGGGTGACCAGCCCCAGCATTTT.

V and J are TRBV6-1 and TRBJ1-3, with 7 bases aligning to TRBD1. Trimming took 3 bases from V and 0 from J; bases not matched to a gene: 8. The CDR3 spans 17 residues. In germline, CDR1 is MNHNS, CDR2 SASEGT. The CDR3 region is CASSDFQGGYSGNTIYF. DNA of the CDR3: TGTGCCAGCAGTGATTTTCAGGGGGGTTACTCTGGAAACACCATATATTTT.

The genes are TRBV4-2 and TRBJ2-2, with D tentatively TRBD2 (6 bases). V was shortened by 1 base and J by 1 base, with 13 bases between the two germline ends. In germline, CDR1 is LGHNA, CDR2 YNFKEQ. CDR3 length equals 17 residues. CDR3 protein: CASSQARRGRNTGELFF. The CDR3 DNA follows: TGTGCCAGCAGCCAAGCTCGGAGGGGACGGAACACCGGGGAGCTGTTTTTT.

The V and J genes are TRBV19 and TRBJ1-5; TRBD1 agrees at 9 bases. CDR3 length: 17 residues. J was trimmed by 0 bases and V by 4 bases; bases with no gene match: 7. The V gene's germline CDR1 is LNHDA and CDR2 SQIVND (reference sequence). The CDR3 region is CASSRTGALDSNQPQHF. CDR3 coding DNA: TGTGCCAGTAGTAGGACAGGGGCCCTTGATAGCAATCAGCCCCAGCATTTT.

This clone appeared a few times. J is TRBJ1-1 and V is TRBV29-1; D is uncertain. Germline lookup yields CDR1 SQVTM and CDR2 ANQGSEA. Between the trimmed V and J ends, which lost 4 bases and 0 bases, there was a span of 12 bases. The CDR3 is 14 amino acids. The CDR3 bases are TGCAGCGTTGCCCCGCAGATACTGAACACTGAAGCTTTCTTT. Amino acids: CSVAPQILNTEAFF. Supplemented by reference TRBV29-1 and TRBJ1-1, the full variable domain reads SAVISQKPSRDICQRGTSLTIQCQVDSQVTMMFWYRQQPGQSLTLIATANQGSEATYESGFVIDKFPISRPNLTFSTLTVSNMSPEDSSIYLCSVAPQILNTEAFFGQGTRLTVV.

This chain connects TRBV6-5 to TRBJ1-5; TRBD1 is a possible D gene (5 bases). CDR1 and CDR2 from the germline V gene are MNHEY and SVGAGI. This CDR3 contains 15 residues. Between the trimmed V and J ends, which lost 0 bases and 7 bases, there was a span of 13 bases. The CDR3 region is CASSYSSQGGQPQHF. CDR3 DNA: TGTGCCAGCAGTTACTCGAGTCAGGGAGGACAGCCCCAGCATTTT.

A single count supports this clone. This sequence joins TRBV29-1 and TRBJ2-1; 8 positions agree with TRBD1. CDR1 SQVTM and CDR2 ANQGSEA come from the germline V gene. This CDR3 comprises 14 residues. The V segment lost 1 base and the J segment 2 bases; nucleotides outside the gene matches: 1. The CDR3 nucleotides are TGCAGCGTTGAAGGGACAGGGACCTACAATGAGCAGTTCTTC. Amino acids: CSVEGTGTYNEQFF.

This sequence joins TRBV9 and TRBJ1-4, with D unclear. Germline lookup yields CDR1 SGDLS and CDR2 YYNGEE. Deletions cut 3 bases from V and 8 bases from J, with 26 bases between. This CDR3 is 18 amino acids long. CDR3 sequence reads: CASSGDGRMPKQSEKLFF. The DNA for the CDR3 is TGTGCCAGCAGCGGAGACGGACGGATGCCTAAACAATCAGAAAAACTGTTTTTT.

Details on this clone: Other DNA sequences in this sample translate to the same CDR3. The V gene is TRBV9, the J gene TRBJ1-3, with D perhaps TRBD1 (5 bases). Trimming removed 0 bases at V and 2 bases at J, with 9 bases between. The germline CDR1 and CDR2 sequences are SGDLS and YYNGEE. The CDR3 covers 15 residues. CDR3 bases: TGTGCCAGCAGCGTAGAGGGAGGGGCTGGAAACACCATATATTTT. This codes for CASSVEGGAGNTIYF. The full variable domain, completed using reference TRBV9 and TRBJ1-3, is DSGVTQTPKHLITATGQRVTLRCSPRSGDLSVYWYQQSLDQGLQFLIQYYNGEERAKGNILERFSAQQFPDLHSELNLSSLELGDSALYFCASSVEGGAGNTIYFGEGSWLTVV.

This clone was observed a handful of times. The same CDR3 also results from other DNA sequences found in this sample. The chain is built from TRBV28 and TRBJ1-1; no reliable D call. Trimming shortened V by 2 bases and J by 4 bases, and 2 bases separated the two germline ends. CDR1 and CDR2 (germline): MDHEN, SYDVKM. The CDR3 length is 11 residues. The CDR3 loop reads CASSLPTEAFF. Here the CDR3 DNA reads TGTGCCAGCAGTTTACCCACTGAAGCTTTCTTT. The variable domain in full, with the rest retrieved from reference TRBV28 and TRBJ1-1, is DVKVTQSSRYLVKRTGEKVFLECVQDMDHENMFWYRQDPGLGLRLIYFSYDVKMKEKGDIPEGYSVSREKKERFSLILESASTNQTSMYLCASSLPTEAFFGQGTRLTVV.

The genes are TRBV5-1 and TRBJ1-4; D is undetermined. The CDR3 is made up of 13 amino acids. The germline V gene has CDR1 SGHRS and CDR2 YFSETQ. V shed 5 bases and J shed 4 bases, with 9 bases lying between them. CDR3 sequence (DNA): TGCGCCAGCAGGGCGCAAAATAATGAAAAACTGTTTTTT. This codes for CASRAQNNEKLFF.

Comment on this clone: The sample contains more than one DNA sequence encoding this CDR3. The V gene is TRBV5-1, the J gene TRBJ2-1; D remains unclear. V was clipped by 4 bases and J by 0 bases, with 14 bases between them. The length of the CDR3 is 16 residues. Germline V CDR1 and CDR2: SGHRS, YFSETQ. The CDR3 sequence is CASSLVAGSSYNEQFF. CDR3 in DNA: TGCGCCAGCAGCCTGGTGGCTGGTAGCTCCTACAATGAGCAGTTCTTC.

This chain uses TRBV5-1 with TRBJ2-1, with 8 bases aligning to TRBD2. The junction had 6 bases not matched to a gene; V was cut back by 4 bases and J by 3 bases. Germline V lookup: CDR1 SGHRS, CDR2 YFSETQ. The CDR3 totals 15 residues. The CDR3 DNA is TGCGCCAGCAGCGAAGCGGGAGCGTACTACAATGAGCAGTTCTTC. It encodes CASSEAGAYYNEQFF.

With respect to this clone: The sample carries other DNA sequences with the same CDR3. The CDR3 DNA sequence: TGCGCCAGCAGCTATGGACTAGCCGGAACGTACGAGCAGTACTTC. Protein sequence: CASSYGLAGTYEQYF. The V and J genes are TRBV5-1 and TRBJ2-7; 8 nucleotides line up with TRBD2. CDR1 and CDR2 from the germline V gene are SGHRS and YFSETQ. V dropped 3 bases and J dropped 4; count of bases not matched to a gene: 9. The CDR3 runs 15 residues.

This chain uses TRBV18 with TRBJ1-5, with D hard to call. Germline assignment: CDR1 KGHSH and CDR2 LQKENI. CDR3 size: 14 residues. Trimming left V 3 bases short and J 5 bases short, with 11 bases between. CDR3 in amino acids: CASSPTGRDQPQHF. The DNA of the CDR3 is TGTGCCAGCTCACCGACGGGTAGGGATCAGCCCCAGCATTTT.

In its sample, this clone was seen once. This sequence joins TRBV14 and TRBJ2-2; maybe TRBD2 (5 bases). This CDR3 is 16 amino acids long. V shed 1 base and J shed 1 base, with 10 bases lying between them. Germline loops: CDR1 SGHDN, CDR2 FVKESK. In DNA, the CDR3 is TGTGCCAGCAGCCAAGGGCCCGGAGGGAACACCGGGGAGCTGTTTTTT. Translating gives CASSQGPGGNTGELFF. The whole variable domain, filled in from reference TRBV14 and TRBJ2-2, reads EAGVTQFPSHSVIEKGQTVTLRCDPISGHDNLYWYRRVMGKEIKFLLHFVKESKQDESGMPNNRFLAERTGGTYSTLKVQPAELEDSGVYFCASSQGPGGNTGELFFGEGSRLTVL.

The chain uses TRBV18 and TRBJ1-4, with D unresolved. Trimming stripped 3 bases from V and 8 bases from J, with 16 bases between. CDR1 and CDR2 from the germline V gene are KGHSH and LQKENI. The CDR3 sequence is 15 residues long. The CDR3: CASSPRMFSGEKLFF. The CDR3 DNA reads TGTGCCAGCTCACCCAGGATGTTTAGCGGGGAAAAACTGTTTTTT.

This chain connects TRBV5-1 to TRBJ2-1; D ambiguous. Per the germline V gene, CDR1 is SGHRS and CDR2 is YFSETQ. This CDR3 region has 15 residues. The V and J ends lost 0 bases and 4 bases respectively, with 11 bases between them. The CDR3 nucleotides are TGCGCCAGCAGCTTGGTTTTGGATAATTACAATGAGCAGTTCTTC. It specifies CASSLVLDNYNEQFF.

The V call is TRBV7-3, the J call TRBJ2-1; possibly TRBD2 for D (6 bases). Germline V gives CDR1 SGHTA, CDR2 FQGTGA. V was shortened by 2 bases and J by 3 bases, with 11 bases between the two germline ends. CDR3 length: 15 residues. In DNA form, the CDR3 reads TGTGCCAGCAGCTTACAGGCGGGACTCTACAATGAGCAGTTCTTC. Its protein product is CASSLQAGLYNEQFF.

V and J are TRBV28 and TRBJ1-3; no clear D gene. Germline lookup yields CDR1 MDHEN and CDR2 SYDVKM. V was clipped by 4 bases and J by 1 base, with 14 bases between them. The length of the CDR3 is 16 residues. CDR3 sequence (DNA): TGTGCCAGCAGTTCAACCCGAGGAGTGTCTGGAAACACCATATATTTT. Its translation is CASSSTRGVSGNTIYF.

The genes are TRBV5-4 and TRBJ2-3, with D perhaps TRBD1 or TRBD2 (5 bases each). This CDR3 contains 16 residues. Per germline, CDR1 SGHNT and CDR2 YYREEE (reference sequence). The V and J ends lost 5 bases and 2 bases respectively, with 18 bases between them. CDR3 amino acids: CASRVGTDHYTDTQYF. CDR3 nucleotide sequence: TGTGCCAGCAGGGTCGGGACGGACCACTACACAGATACGCAGTATTTT.

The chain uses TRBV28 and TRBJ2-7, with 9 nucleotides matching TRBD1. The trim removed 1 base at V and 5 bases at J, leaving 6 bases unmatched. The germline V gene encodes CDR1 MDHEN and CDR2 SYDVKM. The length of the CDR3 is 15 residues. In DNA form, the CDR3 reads TGTGCCAGCAGTTTATCGACAGGGGGTCACGACGAGCAGTACTTC. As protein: CASSLSTGGHDEQYF.

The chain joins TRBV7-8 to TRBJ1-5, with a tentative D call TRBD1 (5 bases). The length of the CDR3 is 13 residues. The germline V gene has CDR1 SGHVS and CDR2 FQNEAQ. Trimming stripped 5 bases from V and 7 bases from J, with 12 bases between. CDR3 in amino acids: CASSQRGEQPQHF. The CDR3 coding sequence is TGTGCCAGCAGCCAAAGGGGCGAGCAGCCCCAGCATTTT.

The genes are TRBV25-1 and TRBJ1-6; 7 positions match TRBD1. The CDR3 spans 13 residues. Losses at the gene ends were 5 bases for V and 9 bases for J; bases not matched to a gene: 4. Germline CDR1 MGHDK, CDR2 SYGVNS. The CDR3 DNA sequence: TGTGCCAGCAGTCAGTCAGGGGGTTCACCCCTCCACTTT. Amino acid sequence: CASSQSGGSPLHF. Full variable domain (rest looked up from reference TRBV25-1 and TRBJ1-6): EADIYQTPRYLVIGTGKKITLECSQTMGHDKMYWYQQDPGMELHLIHYSYGVNSTEKGDLSSESTVSRIRTEHFPLTLESARPSHTSQYLCASSQSGGSPLHFGNGTRLTVT.

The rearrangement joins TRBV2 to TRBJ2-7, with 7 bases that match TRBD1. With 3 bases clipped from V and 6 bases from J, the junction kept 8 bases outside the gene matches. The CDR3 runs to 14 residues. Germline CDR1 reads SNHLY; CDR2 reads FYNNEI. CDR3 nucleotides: TGTGCCAGCAGTGATTTGACAGGGCCGGGCGAGCAGTACTTC. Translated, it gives CASSDLTGPGEQYF.